These 24 T cell receptor beta chains were sequenced from one sample in a study of vaccination and CD4 T cells after COVID-19. An Oncomine TCR Beta short-read assay was used to sequence the DNA from cultured CD4+ T cells. TCRdb reprocessed the PCR reads via MiXCR and lists one record per CDR3 protein. Among about 14,000 distinct CDR3 sequences listed, 43% were seen once. Their antigens remain unidentified. This sample's treatment: roughly 10-day PBMC culture with coronavirus spike peptide pools or control peptides (ViraFEST assay). Sequenced: cultured CD4+ T cells from blood. Receptors were obtained from a human donor with COVID-19.

This clonotype was seen more than once but under ten times. The chain employs TRBV10-3 and TRBJ1-2; 7 bases line up with TRBD1. The CDR3 covers 15 residues. CDR1 is ENHRY and CDR2 is SYGVKD in the germline V gene. V was pared by 2 bases and J by 1 base, with 4 bases of the junction left unmatched. This CDR3 reads CAISEMGQLNYGYTF. The CDR3 DNA reads TGTGCCATCAGTGAGATGGGACAGCTTAACTATGGCTACACCTTC.

This chain connects TRBV19 to TRBJ1-2; 8 bases map to TRBD1. Germline V gene lookup returns CDR1 LNHDA and CDR2 SQIVND (reference sequence). V lost 3 bases, J lost 4 bases, and 7 bases stayed unmatched. The CDR3 extends over 15 amino acids. CDR3 nucleotides: TGTGCCAGTAGTATCCTGGCAGGGGGCGTCTATGGCTACACCTTC. Amino acids: CASSILAGGVYGYTF.

This chain uses TRBV21-1 with TRBJ1-5. TRBV21-1 is a pseudogene segment. The CDR3 extends over 15 amino acids. In nucleotides, the CDR3 is TGTGCCAGCAGCAAACCGGGACTATTAGATCAGCCCCAGCATTTT. It codes for CASSKPGLLDQPQHF.

A few counts support this clonotype. The junction differs from germline at one of its ends, possibly a read error. The chain is built from TRBV7-7 and TRBJ2-5, with D perhaps TRBD1 (8 bases). CDR1 is SSHAT, CDR2 FNYEAQ, per germline (reference sequence). The CDR3 runs 16 residues. In DNA form, the CDR3 reads TGTGCTAGCAGCCCCCGGACAGGGAGGGCCGGAGAGACCCAGTACTTC. Translation gives CASSPRTGRAGETQYF.

The rearrangement links TRBV18 to TRBJ2-5, with D maybe TRBD2 (5 bases). The CDR3 has 14 residues. V lost 0 bases, J lost 5 bases, and 10 bases lay in between. CDR1 and CDR2 (germline): KGHSH, LQKENI. The CDR3 DNA follows: TGTGCCAGCTCACCACCTACTAGGTTGGAGACCCAGTACTTC. This translates into CASSPPTRLETQYF.

The V gene is TRBV28, the J gene TRBJ1-2, with unresolved D. The length of the CDR3 is 12 residues. Looked up from germline, CDR1 is MDHEN and CDR2 is SYDVKM. Trimming shortened V by 5 bases and J by 5 bases, and 9 bases separated the two germline ends. The CDR3 reads CASSMTVYGYTF. The CDR3, as DNA: TGTGCCAGCAGTATGACCGTATATGGCTACACCTTC.

In its sample, this clonotype was seen a few times. The V and J genes are TRBV7-6 and TRBJ1-5; no clear D gene. The CDR3 runs 14 residues. Germline CDR1 is SGHVS and CDR2 is FNYEAQ. V was shortened by 5 bases and J by 1 base, with 9 bases between the two germline ends. CDR3 amino acids: CASSPHESNQPQHF. The CDR3 DNA reads as TGTGCCAGCAGCCCGCATGAAAGCAATCAGCCCCAGCATTTT.

The rearrangement joins TRBV27 to TRBJ2-2; TRBD1 or TRBD2 may be the D gene (5 bases each). The germline gives CDR1 MNHEY, CDR2 SMNVEV (reference sequence). The CDR3 is made up of 14 amino acids. Trimming removed 1 base at V and 7 bases at J, with 10 bases between. In DNA form, the CDR3 reads TGTGCCAGCAGTTTATTGGGGGTACACGGGGAGCTGTTTTTT. It codes for CASSLLGVHGELFF.

The rearrangement links TRBV6-5 to TRBJ1-1; a possible D gene is TRBD1 (6 bases). The CDR3 extends over 14 amino acids. CDR1 and CDR2 from the germline V gene are MNHEY and SVGAGI. The germline V and J ends were trimmed by 2 bases and 2 bases, with 9 bases remaining between them. CDR3 sequence reads: CASSYTGYNTEAFF. CDR3 nucleotides: TGTGCCAGCAGTTACACAGGGTACAACACTGAAGCTTTCTTT.

In its sample, this clonotype was seen a few times. The V gene is TRBV6-2 or TRBV6-3, the J gene TRBJ2-3; 7 nucleotides line up with TRBD2. V shed 6 bases and J 5 bases; nucleotides not matched to a gene: 14. The CDR3 loop spans 16 amino acids. CDR1 MNHEY and CDR2 SVGEGT come from the germline V gene. The CDR3 nucleotides are TGTGCCAGCAGCCCGCGCCCGGGGGGAGCGAGAGATACGCAGTATTTT. This translates into CASSPRPGGARDTQYF.

This chain connects TRBV20-1 to TRBJ2-2; 9 nucleotides align to TRBD1. The length of the CDR3 is 14 residues. Per the germline V gene, CDR1 is DFQATT and CDR2 is SNEGSKA (reference sequence). The J segment lost 3 bases and the V segment lost 7 bases, leaving 6 bases of the junction unmatched. The CDR3 DNA follows: TGCAGTGTCCCCGGGACAGGGTACACCGGGGAGCTGTTTTTT. It encodes CSVPGTGYTGELFF.

CDR3 nucleotides: TGTGCCAGTAGTACGACCTCCGCCCGTGGAAACACCATATATTTT. Translated: CASSTTSARGNTIYF. This chain connects TRBV19 to TRBJ1-3; D is undetermined. Germline V gene lookup returns CDR1 LNHDA and CDR2 SQIVND (reference sequence). CDR3 length: 15 residues. V lost 4 bases to trimming and J lost 3 bases, with 13 bases between them.

This chain joins TRBV2 and TRBJ2-1; TRBD2 agrees at 12 bases. The V gene end was trimmed by 9 bases and the J gene end by 8 bases; junction bases not matched to a gene: 14. Germline V CDR1 and CDR2: SNHLY, FYNNEI. CDR3 size: 16 residues. The CDR3 is CASSILAGGASDEQFF. CDR3 DNA: TGTGCCAGTAGTATTCTAGCGGGGGGGGCTTCGGATGAGCAGTTCTTC.

The V and J genes are TRBV19 and TRBJ1-2, with D hard to call. This CDR3 spans 12 amino acids. The ends were cut back, 8 bases at V and 2 bases at J, with 9 bases in the middle. Germline V gene sequence: CDR1 LNHDA, CDR2 SQIVND (reference sequence). The CDR3 coding sequence is TGTGCCAGTCTTGTAGGGAACTATGGCTACACCTTC. Translated, it gives CASLVGNYGYTF.

This chain connects TRBV7-3 to TRBJ2-1; a weak D match, TRBD2 (6 bases). There are 14 residues in the CDR3. Germline V gene sequence: CDR1 SGHTA, CDR2 FQGTGA. Trimming stripped 4 bases from V and 5 bases from J, with 12 bases between. As DNA, the CDR3 is TGTGCCAGCAGCTCCCCGGCGGGGAACAATGAGCAGTTCTTC. Its protein is CASSSPAGNNEQFF.

The J gene is TRBJ1-1, the V gene TRBV5-6; a possible D gene is TRBD1 (6 bases). The CDR3 extends over 15 amino acids. V was cut by 4 bases and J by 1 base, with 14 bases left in between. CDR1 and CDR2 from the germline V gene are SGHDT and YYEEEE. Here the CDR3 reads CASSLKTGWNTEAFF. The CDR3, as DNA: TGTGCCAGCAGCCTCAAGACAGGCTGGAACACTGAAGCTTTCTTT.

The sample holds a few counts of this clonotype. This chain links TRBV20-1 with TRBJ1-4, with D unresolved. This CDR3 comprises 12 residues. Germline V CDR1 and CDR2: DFQATT, SNEGSKA (reference sequence). V was shortened by 5 bases and J by 2 bases, with 6 bases between the two germline ends. The CDR3 reads CSAGGTNEKLFF. CDR3 coding DNA: TGCAGTGCTGGAGGGACTAATGAAAAACTGTTTTTT.

The V gene is TRBV20-1, the J gene TRBJ2-3; D gene unclear. The V gene's germline CDR1 is DFQATT and CDR2 SNEGSKA (reference sequence). The CDR3 length is 15 residues. V gave up 3 bases and J gave up 0 bases, with 13 bases separating them. In DNA, the CDR3 is TGCAGTGCTAGCGACCTACAGTCTAGCACAGATACGCAGTATTTT. Protein: CSASDLQSSTDTQYF.

The sample holds a few counts of this clonotype. The chain carries TRBV11-3 and TRBJ1-1; D unresolved. Deletions cut 0 bases from V and 10 bases from J, with 9 bases between. The germline CDR1 and CDR2 sequences are SGHNT and YENEEA. The CDR3 length is 12 residues. The CDR3 bases are TGTGCCAGCAGCTTAGAATCTGGGCGAGCTTTCTTT. Translated, it gives CASSLESGRAFF.

The rearrangement links TRBV20-1 to TRBJ2-3; TRBD2 matches at 10 bases. J lost 6 bases, V lost 3 bases, and 9 bases had no gene match. CDR3 length: 15 residues. Per the germline V gene, CDR1 is DFQATT and CDR2 is SNEGSKA (reference sequence). The CDR3 nucleotides are TGCAGTGCTAGGATCTCTAGCGGGGGCGGGGATACGCAGTATTTT. Amino acids: CSARISSGGGDTQYF.

The rearrangement links TRBV6-1 to TRBJ1-3, with TRBD1 matching 7 bases. V shed 6 bases, J shed 3 bases, and the junction held 5 bases outside the gene matches. The CDR3 spans 14 residues. CDR1 is MNHNS, CDR2 SASEGT, per germline. This chain's CDR3 is CASRKTGIGNTIYF. The CDR3 bases are TGTGCCAGCAGGAAGACAGGGATTGGAAACACCATATATTTT.

The V gene is TRBV21-1, the J gene TRBJ1-3; whether TRBD1, the table's D call, matches the DNA was not checked. TRBV21-1 is listed as a pseudogene. This CDR3 comprises 15 residues. The DNA for the CDR3 is TGTGCCAGCAGCAAACACAGGGGGTATAGAAACACCATATATTTT. It encodes CASSKHRGYRNTIYF.

V and J are TRBV11-3 and TRBJ2-5, with D unresolved. CDR3 length: 13 residues. V was clipped by 6 bases and J by 3 bases, with 11 bases between them. CDR1 SGHNT and CDR2 YENEEA come from the germline V gene. This CDR3 is CASRKPPEETQYF. The CDR3 DNA sequence: TGTGCCAGCAGGAAACCCCCCGAAGAGACCCAGTACTTC.

The chain carries TRBV12-3 or TRBV12-4 and TRBJ1-2; TRBD1 is a possible D gene (6 bases). Trimming took off 6 bases at V and 3 bases at J, with 11 bases between the two ends. The length of the CDR3 is 13 residues. Written as DNA, the CDR3 is TGTGCCAGCAGCCCACAGGGAGACTATGGCTACACCTTC. It translates to CASSPQGDYGYTF.